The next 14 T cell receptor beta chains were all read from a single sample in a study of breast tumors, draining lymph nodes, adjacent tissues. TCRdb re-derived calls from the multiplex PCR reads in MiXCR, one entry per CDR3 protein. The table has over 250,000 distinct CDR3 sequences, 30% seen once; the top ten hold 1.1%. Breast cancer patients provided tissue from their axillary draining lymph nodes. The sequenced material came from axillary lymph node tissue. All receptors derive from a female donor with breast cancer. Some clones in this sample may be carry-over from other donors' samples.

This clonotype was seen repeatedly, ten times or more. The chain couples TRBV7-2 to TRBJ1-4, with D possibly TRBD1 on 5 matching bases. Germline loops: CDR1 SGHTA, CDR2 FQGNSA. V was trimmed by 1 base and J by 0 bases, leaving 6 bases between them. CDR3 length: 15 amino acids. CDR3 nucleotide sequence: TGTGCCAGCAGCTTAGGACAGACAACTAATGAAAAACTGTTTTTT. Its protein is CASSLGQTTNEKLFF.

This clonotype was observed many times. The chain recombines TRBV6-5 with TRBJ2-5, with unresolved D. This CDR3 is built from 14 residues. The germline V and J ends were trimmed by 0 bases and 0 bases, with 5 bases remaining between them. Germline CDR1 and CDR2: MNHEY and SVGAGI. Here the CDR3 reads CASSYSGHQETQYF. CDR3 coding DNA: TGTGCCAGCAGTTACTCTGGACACCAAGAGACCCAGTACTTC.

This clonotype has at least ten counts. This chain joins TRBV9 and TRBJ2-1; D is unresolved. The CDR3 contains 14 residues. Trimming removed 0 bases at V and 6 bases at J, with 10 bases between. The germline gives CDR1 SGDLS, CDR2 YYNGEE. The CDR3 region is CASSVDLVGNEQFF. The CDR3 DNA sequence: TGTGCCAGCAGCGTAGATCTAGTAGGCAATGAGCAGTTCTTC.

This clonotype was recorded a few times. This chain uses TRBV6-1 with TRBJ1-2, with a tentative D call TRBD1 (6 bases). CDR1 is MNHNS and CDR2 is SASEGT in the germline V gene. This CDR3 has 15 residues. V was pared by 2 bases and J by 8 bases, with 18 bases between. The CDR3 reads CASSERGGQGWGYTF. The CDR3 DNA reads TGTGCCAGCAGTGAAAGGGGTGGCCAGGGGTGGGGCTACACCTTC.

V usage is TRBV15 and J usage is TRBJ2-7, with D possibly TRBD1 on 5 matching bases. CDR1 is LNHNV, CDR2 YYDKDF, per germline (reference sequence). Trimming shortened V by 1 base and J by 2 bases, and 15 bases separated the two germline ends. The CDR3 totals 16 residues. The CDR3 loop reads CATSRGGGKGPYEQYF. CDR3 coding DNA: TGTGCCACCAGCAGAGGGGGCGGCAAGGGCCCCTACGAGCAGTACTTC. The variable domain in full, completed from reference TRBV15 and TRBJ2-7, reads DAMVIQNPRYQVTQFGKPVTLSCSQTLNHNVMYWYQQKSSQAPKLLFHYYDKDFNNEADTPDNFQSRRPNTSFCFLDIRSPGLGDTAMYLCATSRGGGKGPYEQYFGPGTRLTVT.

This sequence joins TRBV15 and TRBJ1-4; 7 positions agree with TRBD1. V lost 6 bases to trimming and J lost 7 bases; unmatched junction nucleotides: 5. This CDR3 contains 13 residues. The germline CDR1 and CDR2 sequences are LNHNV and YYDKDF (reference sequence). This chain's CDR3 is CATRETGSEKLFF. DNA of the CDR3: TGTGCCACCAGGGAGACAGGGAGTGAAAAACTGTTTTTT.

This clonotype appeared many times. CDR3 amino acids: CASTQLLGGKLYF. CDR3 bases: TGTGCCAGCACCCAACTGCTAGGGGGGAAACTATATTTT. This rearrangement joins TRBV12-3 or TRBV12-4 to TRBJ1-3; D is possibly TRBD1 (6 bases). The V and J ends lost 7 bases and 14 bases respectively, with 21 bases between them. This CDR3 is 13 amino acids long.

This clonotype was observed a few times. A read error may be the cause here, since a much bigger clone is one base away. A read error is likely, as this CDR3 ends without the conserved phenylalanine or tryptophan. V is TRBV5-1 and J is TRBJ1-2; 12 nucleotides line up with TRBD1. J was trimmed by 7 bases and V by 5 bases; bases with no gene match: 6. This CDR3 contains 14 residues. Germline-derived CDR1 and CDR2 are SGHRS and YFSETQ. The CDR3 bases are TGCGCCAGCAGTTCTGGGACAGGGGGCTCTGGCTACACCCTC. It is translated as CASSSGTGGSGYTL.

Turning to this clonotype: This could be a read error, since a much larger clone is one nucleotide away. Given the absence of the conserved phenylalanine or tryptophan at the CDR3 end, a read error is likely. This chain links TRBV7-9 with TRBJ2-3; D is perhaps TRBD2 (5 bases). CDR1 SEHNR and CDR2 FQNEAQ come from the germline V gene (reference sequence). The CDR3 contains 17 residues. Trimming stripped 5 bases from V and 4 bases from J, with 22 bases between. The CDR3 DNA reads TGTGCCAGCAGCCAAGGAGCACGGGTCTTGAGGGCAGATACGCAGTATCTT. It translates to CASSQGARVLRADTQYL.

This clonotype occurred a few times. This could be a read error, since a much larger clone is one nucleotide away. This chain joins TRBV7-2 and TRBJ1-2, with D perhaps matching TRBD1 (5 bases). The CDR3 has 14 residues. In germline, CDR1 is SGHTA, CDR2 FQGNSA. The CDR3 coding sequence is TGTGCCAGCAGCTCTCCGGGGACTGTCTATGGCTGCACCTTC. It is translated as CASSSPGTVYGCTF.

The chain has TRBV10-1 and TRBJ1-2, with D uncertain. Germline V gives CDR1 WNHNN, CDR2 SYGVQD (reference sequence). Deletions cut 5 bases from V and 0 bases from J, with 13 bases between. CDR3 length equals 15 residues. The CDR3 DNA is TGCGCCAGCAGTAGTATATCGACTCCTAACTATGGCTACACCTTC. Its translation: CASSSISTPNYGYTF.

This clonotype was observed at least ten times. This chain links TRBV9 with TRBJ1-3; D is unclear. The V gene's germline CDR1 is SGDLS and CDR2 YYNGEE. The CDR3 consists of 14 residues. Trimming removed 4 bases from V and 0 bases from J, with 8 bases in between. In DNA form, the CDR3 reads TGTGCCAGCAGCACCGGTCTCTCTGGAAACACCATATATTTT. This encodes CASSTGLSGNTIYF.

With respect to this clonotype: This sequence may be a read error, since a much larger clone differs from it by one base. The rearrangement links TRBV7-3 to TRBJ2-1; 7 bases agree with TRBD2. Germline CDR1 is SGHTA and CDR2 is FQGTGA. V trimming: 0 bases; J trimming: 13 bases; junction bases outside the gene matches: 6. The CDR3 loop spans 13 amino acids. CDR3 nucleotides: TGTGCCAGCAGCTTAACGCCGACTAGCCCCCAGTTCTTC. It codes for CASSLTPTSPQFF. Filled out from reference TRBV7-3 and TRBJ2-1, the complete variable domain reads GAGVSQTPSNKVTEKGKYVELRCDPISGHTALYWYRQSLGQGPEFLIYFQGTGAADDSGLPNDRFFAVRPEGSVSTLKIQRTERGDSAVYLCASSLTPTSPQFFGPGTRLTVL.

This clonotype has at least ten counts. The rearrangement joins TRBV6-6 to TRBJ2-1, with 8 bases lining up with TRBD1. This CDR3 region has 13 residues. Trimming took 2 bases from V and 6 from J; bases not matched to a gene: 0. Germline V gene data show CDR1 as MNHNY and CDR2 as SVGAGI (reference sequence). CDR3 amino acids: CASSYGTGNEQFF. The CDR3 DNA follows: TGTGCCAGCAGTTACGGGACAGGCAATGAGCAGTTCTTC.